This T cell receptor beta chain was identified during a study of blood T cell repertoires in COVID-19. About the research overall: COVID-19 samples collected from the United States, Italy and Spain covered acute and convalescent phases. Sample material is recorded as cDNA or gDNA derived from T cells, B-cell-depleted T cells, or PBMCs.

The table came from immunoSEQ multiplex PCR; TCRdb's copy has only in-frame clones and leaves some out. The repertoire includes 75,000 to 90,000 clones, less than 95% of them detected once, and about 6.3% sits in the top ten. Per germline, CDR1 SGHRS and CDR2 YFSETQ. This CDR3 is built from 13 residues. V was pared by 0 bases and J by 8 bases, with 9 bases between. The rearrangement uses TRBV5-1 and TRBJ1-5; D may be TRBD1 (5 bases). The sequence was collected from a young man with COVID-19, enrolled during active disease. Sequences were obtained from peripheral blood. Here the CDR3 DNA reads TGCGCCAGCAGCTTGGCCGGGGGGGAGCCCCAGCATTTT. Translation gives CASSLAGGEPQHF.